This passage covers 19 T cell receptor beta chains from one sample sequenced in a study of blood T cells in healthy people across ages. The second PCR ran about 6 to 12 cycles with a sample-barcoded 5' primer and J-beta primers. MiXCR was run by TCRdb on the 5' RACE reads, yielding one entry per CDR3 protein. The repertoire includes 550,000 to 700,000 distinct CDR3 sequences, 27% of them detected once, and approximately 17% sits in the top ten. The sample consisted of blood. The source is a woman in her seventies in good health.

This chain joins TRBV27 and TRBJ1-2; 12 nucleotides align to TRBD1. J lost 7 bases, V lost 4 bases, and 10 bases had no gene match. CDR3 length equals 16 residues. Germline-derived CDR1 and CDR2 are MNHEY and SMNVEV (reference sequence). The CDR3 sequence: CASSSVPGQGAVGYTF. DNA of the CDR3: TGTGCCAGCAGTTCCGTCCCGGGACAGGGGGCCGTTGGCTACACCTTC.

This clonotype was counted only a few times. The chain couples TRBV4-3 to TRBJ1-1; D gene ambiguous. The CDR3 runs to 13 residues. Trimming removed 5 bases from V and 1 base from J, with 8 bases in between. Looked up from germline, CDR1 is LGHNA and CDR2 is YSLEER. DNA for the CDR3: TGCGCCAGCAGCAAGGGCCCGAACACTGAAGCTTTCTTT. Translated: CASSKGPNTEAFF.

V and J are TRBV9 and TRBJ2-5; D possibly corresponds to TRBD1 (5 bases). The J call may be mistaken, given a closer DNA end match to TRBJ2-1. The germline gives CDR1 SGDLS, CDR2 YYNGEE. The CDR3 totals 18 residues. Written as DNA, the CDR3 is TGTGCCAGCAGCGGGGCAATGGAGACTTCCTGGGGCAGCAATGAGCAGTTCTTC. Translating it yields CASSGAMETSWGSNEQFF.

The table lists this clonotype with a few counts. This chain links TRBV20-1 with TRBJ1-4; D ambiguous. Trimming cost V 4 bases and J 3 bases, with 9 bases left between them. The CDR3 runs to 13 residues. The germline CDR1 and CDR2 sequences are DFQATT and SNEGSKA (reference sequence). CDR3 residues: CSATDWSNEKLFF. The CDR3 DNA sequence: TGCAGTGCTACGGATTGGTCTAATGAAAAACTGTTTTTT.

In its sample, this clonotype was seen a few times. The junction departs from germline at one end; a sequencing error may be responsible. This chain joins TRBV6-2 or TRBV6-3 and TRBJ1-1; D gene ambiguous. The CDR3 totals 12 residues. Germline V gene sequence: CDR1 MNHEY, CDR2 SVGEGT. As DNA, the CDR3 is TGTGCCAACAGTTACTCGAACACTGAAGCTTTCTTT. Translated: CANSYSNTEAFF.

V is TRBV7-2 and J is TRBJ1-1, with D possibly matching TRBD1 (5 bases). Between the trimmed V and J ends, which lost 5 bases and 2 bases, there was a span of 12 bases. Germline-derived CDR1 and CDR2 are SGHTA and FQGNSA. The CDR3 runs to 14 residues. The CDR3 DNA follows: TGTGCCAGCAGCCAATTGACAGAAAACACTGAAGCTTTCTTT. Its translation is CASSQLTENTEAFF. Together with reference TRBV7-2 and TRBJ1-1, the CDR3 gives the full variable domain: GAGVSQSPSNKVTEKGKDVELRCDPISGHTALYWYRQSLGQGLEFLIYFQGNSAPDKSGLPSDRFSAERTGGSVSTLTIQRTQQEDSAVYLCASSQLTENTEAFFGQGTRLTVV.

Concerning this clonotype: This may come from a read error, since a much larger clone is one base off. J is TRBJ2-1 and V is TRBV20-1; 9 nucleotides agree with TRBD1. V was clipped by 5 bases and J by 3 bases; unmatched bases: 8. Germline loops: CDR1 DFQATT, CDR2 SNEGSKA (reference sequence). This CDR3 has 15 residues. The CDR3 bases are TGCAGTGCTGTCGACGGACAGGGGCTCTACAATGAGCAGTTCTTC. Translated, it gives CSAVDGQGLYNEQFF.

This chain links TRBV20-1 with TRBJ2-7, with TRBD1 matching over 11 bases. Trimming at V came to 6 bases and at J to 3 bases, leaving 10 bases not matched to a gene. CDR1 is DFQATT and CDR2 is SNEGSKA in the germline V gene (reference sequence). This CDR3 contains 15 residues. DNA for the CDR3: TGCAGTGCCCCACTGATCGGGACAGGGGGCTACGAGCAGTACTTC. Protein: CSAPLIGTGGYEQYF.

The chain combines TRBV5-1 with TRBJ2-5; TRBD1 might be the D (5 bases). The germline V gene has CDR1 SGHRS and CDR2 YFSETQ. This CDR3 contains 14 residues. Trimming stripped 0 bases from V and 5 bases from J, with 11 bases between. The CDR3 is CASSLAGALETQYF. The DNA of the CDR3 is TGCGCCAGCAGCTTGGCTGGGGCGCTGGAGACCCAGTACTTC.

Notes on this clonotype: A read error may account for a junction end that differs from germline. The rearrangement links TRBV20-1 to TRBJ1-6, with D possibly being TRBD1 (6 bases). The germline gives CDR1 DFQATT, CDR2 SNEGSKA (reference sequence). The CDR3 is 16 residues long. The CDR3 loop reads CSTRDSVGAINSPLHF. The CDR3 region has the DNA TGCAGTACTAGAGATTCCGTGGGGGCGATTAATTCACCCCTCCACTTT.

This clonotype occurred a few times. The V and J genes are TRBV20-1 and TRBJ1-1; D gene uncertain. V was cut by 0 bases and J by 0 bases, with 5 bases left in between. The germline V gene has CDR1 DFQATT and CDR2 SNEGSKA (reference sequence). CDR3 length: 13 amino acids. CDR3 coding DNA: TGCAGTGCTAGAGAAGAGGTGAACACTGAAGCTTTCTTT. Translated, it gives CSAREEVNTEAFF.

The J gene is TRBJ1-2, the V gene TRBV15; D is unclear. In germline, CDR1 is LNHNV, CDR2 YYDKDF (reference sequence). V gave up 0 bases and J gave up 4 bases, with 3 bases separating them. The CDR3 has 12 residues. CDR3 DNA sequence: TGTGCCACCAGCAGAGACAGCTATGGCTACACCTTC. It codes for CATSRDSYGYTF.

The J gene is TRBJ2-5, the V gene TRBV5-4; TRBD2 agrees at 11 bases. The J call may be mistaken, given a closer DNA end match to TRBJ2-1. The CDR3 contains 21 residues. From germline, CDR1 is SGHNT and CDR2 YYREEE (reference sequence). The CDR3 DNA reads as TGTGCCAGCAGCTTGGCCGTTTGGGGACTAGCGGTGGCCAACCTTCGCAATGAGCAGTTCTTC. Protein sequence: CASSLAVWGLAVANLRNEQFF.

On this clonotype itself: One junction end disagrees with the germline gene, perhaps due to a read error. This chain uses TRBV5-1 with TRBJ2-5, with a possible D match to TRBD2 (6 bases). Germline V gene lookup returns CDR1 SGHRS and CDR2 YFSETQ. The CDR3 covers 14 residues. The CDR3 nucleotides read TGTGCCAGCAGCTTTACAGCACCGAGGGAGGCCCAGTACTTC. It codes for CASSFTAPREAQYF. Full variable domain (missing parts from reference TRBV5-1 and TRBJ2-5): KAGVTQTPRYLIKTRGQQVTLSCSPISGHRSVSWYQQTPGQGLQFLFEYFSETQRNKGNFPGRFSGRQFSNSRSEMNVSTLELGDSALYLCASSFTAPREAQYFGPGTRLLVL.

This clonotype was observed a few times. This chain uses TRBV5-1 with TRBJ1-4; D not resolved. V shed 5 bases and J shed 0 bases, with 8 bases lying between them. The CDR3 loop spans 14 amino acids. CDR1 and CDR2 (germline): SGHRS, YFSETQ. CDR3 region: CASRATATNEKLFF. The CDR3 DNA sequence: TGCGCCAGCAGAGCGACCGCAACTAATGAAAAACTGTTTTTT.

The chain links TRBV15 to TRBJ1-5; D is uncertain. Trimming pared 4 bases from V and 3 bases from J, leaving 10 bases between. The CDR3 is 14 amino acids. The germline V gene encodes CDR1 LNHNV and CDR2 YYDKDF (reference sequence). CDR3 protein: CATSTDGINQPQHF. The CDR3, as DNA: TGTGCCACCAGCACGGACGGAATCAATCAGCCCCAGCATTTT. The whole variable domain, remainder taken from reference TRBV15 and TRBJ1-5, is DAMVIQNPRYQVTQFGKPVTLSCSQTLNHNVMYWYQQKSSQAPKLLFHYYDKDFNNEADTPDNFQSRRPNTSFCFLDIRSPGLGDTAMYLCATSTDGINQPQHFGDGTRLSIL.

This chain connects TRBV7-3 to TRBJ2-5; the D gene could be TRBD1 or TRBD2 (5 bases each). Germline V lookup: CDR1 SGHTA, CDR2 FQGTGA. The CDR3 loop spans 15 amino acids. V dropped 2 bases and J dropped 5 bases, with 15 bases sitting between them. CDR3 sequence: CASSLYGGPGETQYF. The CDR3 coding sequence is TGTGCCAGCAGCTTATACGGCGGGCCAGGGGAGACCCAGTACTTC.

This clonotype was observed a handful of times. This chain links TRBV2 with TRBJ2-1, with D perhaps given as TRBD1 or TRBD2 (6 bases each). V lost 6 bases to trimming and J lost 4 bases, with 16 bases between them. This CDR3 has 15 amino acids. CDR1 is SNHLY and CDR2 is FYNNEI in the germline V gene. CDR3 nucleotide sequence: TGTGCCAGCAGCGAGGGGGGACCCCCGTACAATGAGCAGTTCTTC. It is translated as CASSEGGPPYNEQFF.

In this sample, this clonotype turned up a few times. This chain joins TRBV4-3 and TRBJ1-3, with a possible D match to TRBD1 (5 bases). The CDR3 length is 16 residues. Germline CDR1 reads LGHNA; CDR2 reads YSLEER. The V end lost 1 base, the J end lost 8 bases, and 18 bases lay between the germline ends. CDR3 in amino acids: CASSQGTQGVVDTIYF. The CDR3 DNA reads as TGCGCCAGCAGCCAAGGGACCCAGGGAGTGGTGGACACCATATATTTT.